The 7 T cell receptor beta chains below were found in one sample sequenced in a study of cytomegalovirus exposure and HLA in healthy donors. This PCR relied on a set of 60 Vbeta primers and 13 Jbeta primers. Repertoires were generated with immunoSEQ multiplex PCR, while TCRdb's copy carries only in-frame clones and drops some. The sample consists of about 140,000 clones, around 80% of them appearing once. The sequencing input was PBMCs. The receptors shown here come from a man aged 25 to 45 in good health.

This clone is medium-sized. The rearrangement links TRBV28 to TRBJ1-3, with D hard to call. Germline CDR1 reads MDHEN; CDR2 reads SYDVKM. V shed 5 bases and J shed 4 bases, with 15 bases lying between them. The CDR3 spans 15 residues. CDR3 nucleotides: TGTGCCAGCAGTCCTGGGGAGGTGGGGGGAAACACCATATATTTT. Protein: CASSPGEVGGNTIYF.

The J gene is TRBJ1-1, the V gene TRBV5-1; no clear D. The CDR3 totals 14 residues. V dropped 0 bases and J dropped 1 base, with 7 bases sitting between them. Germline CDR1 is SGHRS and CDR2 is YFSETQ. The chain's CDR3 is CASSLGTANTEAFF. The CDR3 DNA reads as TGCGCCAGCAGCTTGGGGACTGCGAACACTGAAGCTTTCTTT. Together with reference TRBV5-1 and TRBJ1-1, the CDR3 gives the full variable domain: KAGVTQTPRYLIKTRGQQVTLSCSPISGHRSVSWYQQTPGQGLQFLFEYFSETQRNKGNFPGRFSGRQFSNSRSEMNVSTLELGDSALYLCASSLGTANTEAFFGQGTRLTVV.

The rearrangement uses TRBV11-2 and TRBJ2-7; no clear D. The V and J ends lost 6 bases and 3 bases respectively, with 9 bases between them. This CDR3 has 12 amino acids. The germline CDR1 and CDR2 sequences are SGHAT and FQNNGV. CDR3 protein: CASREQFYEQYF. CDR3 nucleotide sequence: TGTGCCAGCAGGGAACAGTTCTACGAGCAGTACTTC.

This clone appeared a single time. The chain links TRBV5-4 to TRBJ2-5; 11 bases line up with TRBD2. V dropped 4 bases and J dropped 2; count of bases not matched to a gene: 7. The CDR3 runs to 16 residues. Germline V lookup: CDR1 SGHNT, CDR2 YYREEE (reference sequence). This CDR3 is CASSPGLAESQETQYF. DNA for the CDR3: TGTGCCAGCAGCCCGGGACTAGCGGAGTCACAAGAGACCCAGTACTTC.

The J gene is TRBJ2-1, the V gene TRBV6-6, with D tentatively TRBD2 (6 bases). V lost 8 bases and J lost 6, with 14 bases in between. CDR3 length: 13 amino acids. The germline gives CDR1 MNHNY, CDR2 SVGAGI (reference sequence). CDR3 in amino acids: CASGPGEGNEQFF. CDR3 nucleotide sequence: TGTGCCAGCGGCCCGGGAGAGGGCAATGAGCAGTTCTTC.

This sequence joins TRBV11-1 and TRBJ1-1; D is unclear. The CDR3 extends over 13 amino acids. CDR1 and CDR2 (germline): SGHAT, FQDESV (reference sequence). Trimming removed 3 bases from V and 3 bases from J, with 8 bases in between. CDR3 nucleotides: TGTGCCAGCAGCTTTGGGGAGCACACTGAAGCTTTCTTT. Encoded protein: CASSFGEHTEAFF.

J is TRBJ2-1 and V is TRBV9, with TRBD2 identical over 10 bases. The CDR3 has 15 amino acids. V lost 0 bases and J lost 9; bases outside the gene matches: 6. The germline CDR1 and CDR2 sequences are SGDLS and YYNGEE. CDR3 sequence (DNA): TGTGCCAGCAGCGTAGCTCTAGCGGGAGCGCCTGAGCAGTTCTTC. Translated, it gives CASSVALAGAPEQFF. The variable domain in full, completed from reference TRBV9 and TRBJ2-1, reads DSGVTQTPKHLITATGQRVTLRCSPRSGDLSVYWYQQSLDQGLQFLIQYYNGEERAKGNILERFSAQQFPDLHSELNLSSLELGDSALYFCASSVALAGAPEQFFGPGTRLTVL.